The 6 T cell receptor beta chains below were found in one sample sequenced in a study of beta chain features in type 1 diabetes. Study-wide findings and caveats: The study found moderately but significantly shorter TCRB CDR3s in all four CD4+ subsets of Type 1 diabetes patients.

Sequencing targeted expressed TCRB transcripts, as all isolated RNA had been reverse transcribed. Generated by immunoSEQ multiplex PCR, the TCRdb table keeps only in-frame clones and is missing some. The table lists 300,000 or so clones, roughly an eighth of them singletons, with over 0.015% in the top ten. These receptors' antigens are unknown. The source material was naive CD4+ T cells from blood. The receptors were sampled from a man in his thirties or forties with type 1 diabetes.

The table lists this clone with a few counts. The chain combines TRBV7-2 with TRBJ2-3; 10 bases are a match to TRBD2. V lost 2 bases and J lost 8; bases outside the gene matches: 10. Germline CDR1 SGHTA, CDR2 FQGNSA. There are 16 residues in the CDR3. The CDR3 region is CASSLTQREGAGTQYF. For the CDR3, the DNA is TGTGCCAGCAGCTTAACGCAGCGGGAGGGAGCGGGTACGCAGTATTTT. Full variable domain (remainder filled in from reference TRBV7-2 and TRBJ2-3): GAGVSQSPSNKVTEKGKDVELRCDPISGHTALYWYRQSLGQGLEFLIYFQGNSAPDKSGLPSDRFSAERTGGSVSTLTIQRTQQEDSAVYLCASSLTQREGAGTQYFGPGTRLTVL.

V usage is TRBV7-3 and J usage is TRBJ1-1, with D possibly being TRBD1 (5 bases). Trimming left V 5 bases short and J 4 bases short, with 20 bases between. The CDR3 has 16 amino acids. The germline V gene encodes CDR1 SGHTA and CDR2 FQGTGA. In DNA, the CDR3 is TGTGCCAGCAGCCCCCGGGGGAGGGCGGCAACCACTGAAGCTTTCTTT. The encoded protein is CASSPRGRAATTEAFF.

This sequence joins TRBV2 and TRBJ2-3, with D uncertain. The CDR3 covers 12 residues. V was clipped by 6 bases and J by 2 bases, with 6 bases between them. Looked up from germline, CDR1 is SNHLY and CDR2 is FYNNEI. The CDR3 here is CASRPNTDTQYF. As DNA, the CDR3 is TGTGCCAGCAGACCTAACACAGATACGCAGTATTTT. The full variable domain, its missing parts supplied by reference TRBV2 and TRBJ2-3, is EPEVTQTPSHQVTQMGQEVILRCVPISNHLYFYWYRQILGQKVEFLVSFYNNEISEKSEIFDDQFSVERPDGSNFTLKIRSTKLEDSAMYFCASRPNTDTQYFGPGTRLTVL.

The rearrangement uses TRBV11-3 and TRBJ2-2, with 10 bases matching TRBD2. This CDR3 spans 16 amino acids. Germline assignment: CDR1 SGHNT and CDR2 YENEEA. V lost 4 bases and J lost 2; bases outside the gene matches: 4. In DNA form, the CDR3 reads TGTGCCAGCAGCTCCGGGACTAGCGCTAACACCGGGGAGCTGTTTTTT. This codes for CASSSGTSANTGELFF.

J is TRBJ2-7 and V is TRBV5-1; 9 nucleotides match TRBD1. Germline assignment: CDR1 SGHRS and CDR2 YFSETQ. CDR3 length: 17 amino acids. V shed 4 bases and J 3 bases; nucleotides not matched to a gene: 14. In DNA, the CDR3 is TGCGCCAGCAGCCCAACCGGGACAGGGAATGCCGACTACGAGCAGTACTTC. It encodes CASSPTGTGNADYEQYF.

The V call is TRBV7-2, the J call TRBJ2-1, with TRBD2 matching over 9 bases. The CDR3 spans 16 residues. With 1 base clipped from V and 6 bases from J, the junction kept 7 bases outside the gene matches. Germline V gene lookup returns CDR1 SGHTA and CDR2 FQGNSA. CDR3 protein: CASSLGPSGTFNEQFF. CDR3 nucleotide sequence: TGTGCCAGCAGCTTAGGGCCTAGCGGGACATTCAATGAGCAGTTCTTC.